This T cell receptor (beta chain) derives from a study of T cells in localized non-small cell lung cancer. The study's findings and limits: The study linked higher blood T cell density to longer overall survival. There was higher T cell clonality in uninvolved adjacent lung than in tumor, and it was highest there.

CDR1 and CDR2 from the germline V gene are MNHEY and SMNVEV (reference sequence). This CDR3 has 16 residues. Trimming cost V 3 bases and J 6 bases, with 21 bases left between them. Sequenced by immunoSEQ multiplex PCR; TCRdb stores in-frame clones only, minus some. The table lists 90,000 to 100,000 clones, just over 90% of them singletons. Points on this clone: What it recognizes is unknown.

The genes are TRBV27 and TRBJ2-7, with D possibly matching TRBD1 (6 bases). The sequencing here drew on PBMCs, taken before any cancer treatment. The sequence derives from a woman aged 40 to 75 with stage II squamous cell lung carcinoma. CDR3 sequence (DNA): TGTGCCAGCAGTTTTTTGTCGGTAGGGACAAGTCGCGAGCAGTACTTC. Its translation is CASSFLSVGTSREQYF.